This TCR beta chain came from a study of blood T cell repertoires in COVID-19. The wider study: Samples representing acute and convalescent COVID-19 were sourced from the United States, Italy and Spain. PBMCs, B-cell-depleted T cells, or T cells were the source of the cDNA or gDNA that made up the material.

The authors' processing: Amplification of reference gene primers provided the estimated nucleated cell counts. Sequenced by immunoSEQ multiplex PCR; TCRdb stores in-frame clones only, minus some. That table furnishes V, J and clone size, whereas the DNA furnished D and trimming. The sample shows approximately 210,000 clones, more than 70% of them seen only once. Sample: peripheral blood. This clonotype was sampled from a woman older than 75 with acute or convalescent COVID-19.

The DNA of the CDR3 is TGTGCCAGCAGCCCAGGGACAGGGAGAATCGGCACCATATATTTT. This codes for CASSPGTGRIGTIYF. The J gene is TRBJ1-3, the V gene TRBV3-1 (or the pseudogene TRBV3-2); 9 bases match TRBD1. Unmatched junction bases numbered 10, after V lost 4 bases and J lost 9 bases. Germline V gives CDR1 LGHDT, CDR2 YNNKEL (reference sequence). The CDR3 has 15 amino acids.